This is a list of T cell receptor beta chains from one sample in a study of T cell repertoires in ileal Crohn's disease. Only in-frame clones appear in the TCRdb table, and some are missing; sequencing was by immunoSEQ multiplex PCR. The table has approximately 17,000 clones, approximately 87% seen once. Sequencing was carried out using ileal tissue. These receptors came from an adult with Crohn's disease. CDR3s include the opening cysteine and the closing phenylalanine or tryptophan. The D gene is left open where the match is weak. Size is omitted from some rows. Given values are once, few, many or a class for expanded clones.

v_call,clone_size,d_call,j_call,cdr3_nt,cdr3_aa
TRBV18,-,-,TRBJ1-2,TGTGCCAGCTCACCGCCGGGACAACCCAGTTCTAACTATGGCTACACCTTC,CASSPPGQPSSNYGYTF
TRBV29-1,-,-,TRBJ2-2,TGCAGCGCTACAGGGACGGACAATGGGGGGGAGCTGTTTTTT,CSATGTDNGGELFF
TRBV7-2,-,-,TRBJ2-5,TGTGCCAGCAGCCCAGGACCGGGGAAGGGAGAGACCCAGTACTTC,CASSPGPGKGETQYF
TRBV27,few,TRBD1,TRBJ1-2,TGTGCCAGCAGTCCCCGACAGGGGGCTCCCTATGGCTACACCTTC,CASSPRQGAPYGYTF
TRBV19,-,-,TRBJ2-1,TGTGCCAGTAGTAAGGAGGCACTGAGCTCCTACAATGAGCAGTTCTTC,CASSKEALSSYNEQFF
TRBV7-2,-,TRBD1,TRBJ1-3,TGTGCCAGCAGCTTAGCTGGAGGACAGGCTGGAAACACCATATATTTT,CASSLAGGQAGNTIYF
TRBV7-2,-,TRBD1,TRBJ1-2,TGTGCCAGCAGCGTCTCCGGGACAGCAAGTATGAAAATCTATGGCTACACCTTC,CASSVSGTASMKIYGYTF
TRBV5-4,-,TRBD1,TRBJ1-4,TGTGCCAGCAGCTTTAGAGGGGGCGGATCTAATGAAAAACTGTTTTTT,CASSFRGGGSNEKLFF
TRBV18,-,-,TRBJ2-2,TGTGCCAGCTCACCACAAGGGGAACCGGACACCGGGGAGCTGTTTTTT,CASSPQGEPDTGELFF
TRBV7-8,once,TRBD2,TRBJ2-7,TGTGCCAGCAGCTCCCCGGGGGGGGGCCACGAGCAGTACTTC,CASSSPGGGHEQYF
TRBV4-2,-,TRBD2,TRBJ2-7,TGTGCCAGCAGCCAAGCGGTAGCGGGACGGACGTCCTACGAGCAGTACTTC,CASSQAVAGRTSYEQYF
TRBV11-2,-,TRBD1,TRBJ1-1,TGTGCCAGCAGCCGACGGGACAGGAGCACTGAAGCTTTCTTT,CASSRRDRSTEAFF
TRBV5-6,once,-,TRBJ1-1,TGTGCCAGCAGCTTGGACCACAGGGAGGGGACTGAAGCTTTCTTT,CASSLDHREGTEAFF
TRBV4-1,-,-,TRBJ2-1,TGCGCCAGCAGCCAAGACGTGATCCACTACGAGCAGTTCTTC,CASSQDVIHYEQFF
TRBV19,-,-,TRBJ1-5,TGTGCCAGTACCCCGGGGGGGCGCAATCAGCCCCAGCATTTT,CASTPGGRNQPQHF
TRBV2,-,-,TRBJ1-1,TGTGCCAGCAGTGGTCGGACTGAAGCTTTCTTT,CASSGRTEAFF
TRBV11-2,-,-,TRBJ2-7,TGTGCCAGCAGCTTAGTCAGGGGCCCTTCCTACGAGCAGTACTTC,CASSLVRGPSYEQYF
TRBV6-1,-,TRBD1,TRBJ2-1,TGTGCCAGCAGTAGGGGACAGAACTCCTACAATGAGCAGTTCTTC,CASSRGQNSYNEQFF
TRBV5-1,-,TRBD1,TRBJ1-1,TGCGCCAGCAGCCCCCTTGGGACAGGGAACACTGAAGCTTTCTTT,CASSPLGTGNTEAFF
TRBV5-1,-,-,TRBJ1-6,TGCGCCAGCAGCGGAACAGGTCTAAATTCCCCCCTCCACTTT,CASSGTGLNSPLHF
TRBV18,-,-,TRBJ2-6,TGTGCCAGCTCACCAACAGGCGTGGGGTCTGGGGCCAACGTCCTGACTTTC,CASSPTGVGSGANVLTF
TRBV29-1,few,-,TRBJ2-7,TGCAGCGTCCGTGGGACAACTTCCTACGAGCAGTACTTC,CSVRGTTSYEQYF
TRBV7-2,-,TRBD1,TRBJ1-2,TGTGCCAGCAGCGGTCGACAGGGTCGCTACACCTTC,CASSGRQGRYTF
TRBV19,-,-,TRBJ1-1,TGTGCCAGTCGAGAGTGGGGGGTGGCGAACACTGAAGCTTTCTTT,CASREWGVANTEAFF
TRBV19,-,-,TRBJ1-2,TGTGCGACGACCCGGGGGGTTTCATTGAACTATGGCTACACCTTC,CATTRGVSLNYGYTF
TRBV4-3,-,TRBD1,TRBJ2-7,TGCGCCAGCAGAAGGACAGGGGGAAACGAGCAGTACTTC,CASRRTGGNEQYF
TRBV5-1,-,-,TRBJ1-1,TGCGCCAGCAGCTTCCCCCTAGGAAGGGGGAGGAACACTGAAGCTTTCTTT,CASSFPLGRGRNTEAFF
TRBV2,-,TRBD1,TRBJ2-2,TGTGCCAGCAGACGGACAGGGTTTTCTGTCGGGGAGCTGTTTTTT,CASRRTGFSVGELFF
TRBV19,-,-,TRBJ2-3,TGTGCCAGTAGTATAGCCCGGGATTTTAGCACAGATACGCAGTATTTT,CASSIARDFSTDTQYF
TRBV12-5,-,TRBD1,TRBJ1-5,TGTGCTAGTGGTTTGTGGACAGGGGGATTCAATCAGCCCCAGCATTTT,CASGLWTGGFNQPQHF
TRBV5-6,-,TRBD1,TRBJ2-7,TGTGCCAGCAGTGGATTGGGACAGGGGAGGGACGAGCAGTACTTC,CASSGLGQGRDEQYF
TRBV5-1,-,TRBD1,TRBJ2-5,TGCGCCAGCAGCCCGGTAGCAGGACAGGGTGGAGAGACCCAGTACTTC,CASSPVAGQGGETQYF
TRBV6-1,-,-,TRBJ2-4,TGTGCCAGCAGTGCTGGGGGGGCCAAAAACATTCAGTACTTC,CASSAGGAKNIQYF
TRBV19,-,-,TRBJ1-2,TGTGCCAGTCGTTCCTCCCCGACCGGGAATTGGGGCTACACCTTC,CASRSSPTGNWGYTF
TRBV4-3,-,TRBD1,TRBJ2-7,TGCGCCAGCAGCCAAGCCCGGACAGGGGGGCACGAGCAGTACTTC,CASSQARTGGHEQYF
TRBV4-2,-,-,TRBJ1-3,TGTGCCAGCAGCCAAGAGTCGGCAGGGTGGGCCGACTCTGGAAACACCATATATTTT,CASSQESAGWADSGNTIYF
TRBV19,-,-,TRBJ1-6,TGTGCCAGTCGGACACCGCTAACACGTAATTCACCCCTCCACTTT,CASRTPLTRNSPLHF
TRBV7-3,few,-,TRBJ2-7,TGTGCCAGCAGCTACCCGGGGGGTCAGGGGCCCTCCTACGAGCAGTACTTC,CASSYPGGQGPSYEQYF
TRBV10-2,-,TRBD2,TRBJ2-1,TGCGCCAGCAGTAAGACTAGCGGGGGATCGCTCCACAATGAGCAGTTCTTC,CASSKTSGGSLHNEQFF
TRBV9,-,-,TRBJ1-1,TGTGCCAGCAGCGTATCAGGGAATACTGAAGCTTTCTTT,CASSVSGNTEAFF
TRBV6-6,-,-,TRBJ1-1,TGTGCCAGCACCCGGGGGGAGTCTGAAGCTTTCTTT,CASTRGESEAFF
TRBV5-8,-,TRBD1,TRBJ2-7,TGTGCCAGCAGCCTCGGACAGGTAGACGAGCAGTACTTC,CASSLGQVDEQYF
TRBV7-3,-,-,TRBJ1-1,TGTGCCAGCAGCTTAAATCGCCAGTCCATGGCTGAAGCTTTCTTT,CASSLNRQSMAEAFF
TRBV9,-,-,TRBJ2-2,TGTGCCAGCAGCTCTAGGGTGGCGGGGACGAACACCGGGGAGCTGTTTTTT,CASSSRVAGTNTGELFF
TRBV30,-,-,TRBJ1-2,TGTGCCTGGAGTGTACGGGGGAAAAAGAACACCTTC,CAWSVRGKKNTF
TRBV4-1,-,-,TRBJ2-5,TGCGCCAGCAGCCAAGTCGAGCAAGAGACCCAGTACTTC,CASSQVEQETQYF
TRBV5-8,-,-,TRBJ1-1,TGTGCCAGCAGCAGCTGGACAAACCTGGGGACTGAAGCTTTCTTT,CASSSWTNLGTEAFF
TRBV5-1,-,TRBD1,TRBJ2-2,TGCGCCAGCAGCGTCTCCAGGGGGCTTGGGGCCGGGGAGCTGTTTTTT,CASSVSRGLGAGELFF
TRBV2,-,TRBD2,TRBJ2-3,TGTGCCAGCGGAGGCGGGGGGGAAACGCAGTATTTT,CASGGGGETQYF
TRBV18,-,-,TRBJ1-1,TGTGCCAGCTCACCGACAGGCCGGACTGAAGCTTTCTTT,CASSPTGRTEAFF
TRBV10-3,-,TRBD1,TRBJ1-1,TGTGCCATCAGCGGACAGGGGGTGAACACTGAAGCTTTCTTT,CAISGQGVNTEAFF